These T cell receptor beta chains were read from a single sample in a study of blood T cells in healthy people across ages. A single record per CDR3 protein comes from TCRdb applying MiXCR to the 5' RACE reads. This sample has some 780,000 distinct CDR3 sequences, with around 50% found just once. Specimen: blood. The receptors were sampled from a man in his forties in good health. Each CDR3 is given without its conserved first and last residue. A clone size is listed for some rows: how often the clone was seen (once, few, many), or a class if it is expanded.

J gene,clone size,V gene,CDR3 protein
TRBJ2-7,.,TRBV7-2,ASSSVQGPTYEQY
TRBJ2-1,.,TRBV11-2,ASSLVFAGGPSNEQF
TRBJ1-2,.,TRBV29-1,SVRTGNNYGYT
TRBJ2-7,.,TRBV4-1,ASSLRGGTSGGEQY
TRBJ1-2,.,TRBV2,ASRRTVNGYT
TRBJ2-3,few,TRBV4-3,ASSQDGLAGLLTDTQY
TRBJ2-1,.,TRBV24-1,ATRPADTIYNEQF
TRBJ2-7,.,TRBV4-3,ASSPGLAWYEQY
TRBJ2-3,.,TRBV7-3,ASSFDHGTDTQY
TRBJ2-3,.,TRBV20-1,STLMGVFATDTQY
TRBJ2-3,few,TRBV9,ASSARRSGVETDTQY
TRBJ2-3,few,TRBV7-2,ASSHGDGRSKDTQY
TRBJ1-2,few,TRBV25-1,ASTLGTGLGYT
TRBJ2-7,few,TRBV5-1,ASSVTGLGNYEQY
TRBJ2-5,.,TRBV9,ASSVNGEPEETQY
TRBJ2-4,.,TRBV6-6,ASSPIIRGQGNEQY
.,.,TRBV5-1,ASSPPPGGASETQY
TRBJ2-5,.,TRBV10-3,AATGASEETQY
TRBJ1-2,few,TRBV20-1,SARKTGQNYGYT
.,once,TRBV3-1,ASSQTSMYYEQY
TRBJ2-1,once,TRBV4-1,ASSLGDRGQTEQF
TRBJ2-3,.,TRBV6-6,ASSDGSADTQY
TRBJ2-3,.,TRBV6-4,ASSDGSGGLTDTQY
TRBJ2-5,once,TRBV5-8,ASSLAGDRFGVYGQY
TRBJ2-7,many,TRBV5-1,ASKAREQY
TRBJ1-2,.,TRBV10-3,AISEGDRERYT
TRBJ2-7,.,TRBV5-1,ASSLEQGADEQY
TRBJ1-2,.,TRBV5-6,ASSLYVRQGNYGYT
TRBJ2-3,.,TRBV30,ACGLAGDLDTQY
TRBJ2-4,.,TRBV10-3,ATRAGGNIQY
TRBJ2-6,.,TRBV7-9,ASSLSETGANVLT
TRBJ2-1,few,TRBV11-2,ASSLGARVNEQF
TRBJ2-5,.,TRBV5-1,ASTGGVGTQY
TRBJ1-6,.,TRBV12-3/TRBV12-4,ASSSVLTGQTNSPLH
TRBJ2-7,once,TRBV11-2,ASSADGTLASYEQY
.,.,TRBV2,ASSREHTRGEQY
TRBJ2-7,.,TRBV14,ASSQEVRTGNEQY
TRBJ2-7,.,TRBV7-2,ASSLAPPANNEQY
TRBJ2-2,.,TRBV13,ATIRGLNTGELF
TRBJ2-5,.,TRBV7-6,ASSLSRVGETQY